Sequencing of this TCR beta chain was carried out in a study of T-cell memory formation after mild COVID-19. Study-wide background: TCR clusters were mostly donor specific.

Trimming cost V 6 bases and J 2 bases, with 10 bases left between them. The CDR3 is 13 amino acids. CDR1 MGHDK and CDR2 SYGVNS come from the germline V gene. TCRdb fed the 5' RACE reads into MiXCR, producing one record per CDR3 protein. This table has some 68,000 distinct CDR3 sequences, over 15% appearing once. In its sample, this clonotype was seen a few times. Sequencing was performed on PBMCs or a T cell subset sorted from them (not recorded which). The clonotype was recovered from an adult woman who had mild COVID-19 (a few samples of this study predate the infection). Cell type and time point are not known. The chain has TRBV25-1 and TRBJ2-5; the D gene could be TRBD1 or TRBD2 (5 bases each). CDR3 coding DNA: TGTGCCAGCAGCAAGGGACGGCAAGAGACCCAGTACTTC. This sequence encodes CASSKGRQETQYF.